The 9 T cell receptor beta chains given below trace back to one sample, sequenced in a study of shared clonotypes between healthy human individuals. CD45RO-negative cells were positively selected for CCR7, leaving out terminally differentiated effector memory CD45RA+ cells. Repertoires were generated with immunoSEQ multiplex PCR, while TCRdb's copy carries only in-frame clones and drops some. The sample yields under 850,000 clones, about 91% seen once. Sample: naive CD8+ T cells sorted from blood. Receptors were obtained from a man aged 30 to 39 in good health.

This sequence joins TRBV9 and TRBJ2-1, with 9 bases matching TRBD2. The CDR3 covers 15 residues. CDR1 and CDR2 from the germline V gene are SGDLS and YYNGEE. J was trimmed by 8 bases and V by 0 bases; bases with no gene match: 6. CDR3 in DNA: TGTGCCAGCAGCGTAGAGGCTAGCGGGATAGATGAGCAGTTCTTC. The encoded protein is CASSVEASGIDEQFF.

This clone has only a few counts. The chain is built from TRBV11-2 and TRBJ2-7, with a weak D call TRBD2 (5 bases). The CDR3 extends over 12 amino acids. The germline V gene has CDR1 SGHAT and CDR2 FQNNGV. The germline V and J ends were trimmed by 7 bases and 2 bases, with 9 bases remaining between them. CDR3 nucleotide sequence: TGTGCCAGCATCGGGATCACCTACGAGCAGTACTTC. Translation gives CASIGITYEQYF.

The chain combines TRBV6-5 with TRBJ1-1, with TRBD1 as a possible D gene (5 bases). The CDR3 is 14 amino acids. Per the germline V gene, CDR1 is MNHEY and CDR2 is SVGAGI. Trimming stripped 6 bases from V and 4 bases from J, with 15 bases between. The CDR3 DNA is TGTGCCAGCAGCTCTGGGGGATCTTTCACTGAAGCTTTCTTT. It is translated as CASSSGGSFTEAFF.

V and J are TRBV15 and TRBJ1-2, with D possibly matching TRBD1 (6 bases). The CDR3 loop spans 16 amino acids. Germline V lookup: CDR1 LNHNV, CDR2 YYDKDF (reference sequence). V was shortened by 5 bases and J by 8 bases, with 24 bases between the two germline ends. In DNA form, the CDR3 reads TGTGCCACCAGCGCAGATGTCGGACAGCCCTCTCGGGGCTACACCTTC. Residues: CATSADVGQPSRGYTF.

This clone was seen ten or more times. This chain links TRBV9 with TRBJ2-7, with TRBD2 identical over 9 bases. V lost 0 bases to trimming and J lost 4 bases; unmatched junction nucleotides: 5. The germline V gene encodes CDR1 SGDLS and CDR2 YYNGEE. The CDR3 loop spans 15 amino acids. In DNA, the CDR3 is TGTGCCAGCAGCGTAGTAGCGGGAGTGGGGTACGAGCAGTACTTC. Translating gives CASSVVAGVGYEQYF. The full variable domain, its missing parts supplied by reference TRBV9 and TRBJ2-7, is DSGVTQTPKHLITATGQRVTLRCSPRSGDLSVYWYQQSLDQGLQFLIQYYNGEERAKGNILERFSAQQFPDLHSELNLSSLELGDSALYFCASSVVAGVGYEQYFGPGTRLTVT.

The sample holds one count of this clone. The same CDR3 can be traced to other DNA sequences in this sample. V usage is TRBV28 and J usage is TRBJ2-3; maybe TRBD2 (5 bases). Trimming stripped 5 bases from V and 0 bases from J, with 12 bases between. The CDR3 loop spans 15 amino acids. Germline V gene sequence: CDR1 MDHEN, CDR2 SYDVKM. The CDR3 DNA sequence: TGTGCCAGCAGTCCCGGACTGGGAAGCACAGATACGCAGTATTTT. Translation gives CASSPGLGSTDTQYF.

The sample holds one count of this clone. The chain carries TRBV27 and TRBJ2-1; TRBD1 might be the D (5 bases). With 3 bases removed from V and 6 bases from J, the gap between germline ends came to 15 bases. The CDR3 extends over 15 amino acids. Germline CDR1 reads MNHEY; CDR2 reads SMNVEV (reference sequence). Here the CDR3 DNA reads TGTGCCAGCAGTTTTTCGAGCAGGGTTGGCAATGAGCAGTTCTTC. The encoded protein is CASSFSSRVGNEQFF.

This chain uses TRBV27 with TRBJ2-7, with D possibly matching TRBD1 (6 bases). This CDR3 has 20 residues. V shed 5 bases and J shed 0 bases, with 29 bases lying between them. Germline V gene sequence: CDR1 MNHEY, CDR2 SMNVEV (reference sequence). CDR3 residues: CASSLRMPFSGQTISYEQYF. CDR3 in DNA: TGTGCCAGCAGTCTCCGAATGCCCTTTAGTGGACAGACGATCTCCTACGAGCAGTACTTC.

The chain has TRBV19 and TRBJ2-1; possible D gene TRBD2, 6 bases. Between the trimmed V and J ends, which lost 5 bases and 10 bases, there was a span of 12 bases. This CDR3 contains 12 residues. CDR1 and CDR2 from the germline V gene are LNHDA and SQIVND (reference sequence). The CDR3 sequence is CASSPSGVEQFF. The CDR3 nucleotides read TGTGCCAGTAGTCCATCGGGAGTAGAGCAGTTCTTC.